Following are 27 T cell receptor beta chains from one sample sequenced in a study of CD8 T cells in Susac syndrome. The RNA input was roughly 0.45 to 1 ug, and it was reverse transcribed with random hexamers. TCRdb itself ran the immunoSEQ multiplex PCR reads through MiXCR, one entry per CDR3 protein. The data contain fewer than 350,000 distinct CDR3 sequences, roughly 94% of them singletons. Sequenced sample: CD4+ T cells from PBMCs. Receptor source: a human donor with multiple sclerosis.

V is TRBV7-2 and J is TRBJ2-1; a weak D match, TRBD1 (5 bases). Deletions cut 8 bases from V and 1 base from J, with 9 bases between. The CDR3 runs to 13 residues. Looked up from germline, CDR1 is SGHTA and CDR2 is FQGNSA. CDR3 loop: CASSGWSYNEQFF. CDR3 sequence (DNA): TGTGCCAGCTCAGGGTGGTCCTACAATGAGCAGTTCTTC.

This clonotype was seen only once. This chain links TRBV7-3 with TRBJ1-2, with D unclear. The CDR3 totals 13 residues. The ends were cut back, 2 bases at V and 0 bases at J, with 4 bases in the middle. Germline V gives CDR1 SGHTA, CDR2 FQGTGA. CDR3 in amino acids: CASSLQPNYGYTF. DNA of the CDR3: TGTGCCAGCAGCTTACAGCCTAACTATGGCTACACCTTC.

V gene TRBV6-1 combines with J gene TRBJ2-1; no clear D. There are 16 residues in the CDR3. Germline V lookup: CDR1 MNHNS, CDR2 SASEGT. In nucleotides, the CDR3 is TGTGCTAACAAACCCATAGGGCTGAGCTCCTACAATGAGCAGTTCTTC. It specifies CANKPIGLSSYNEQFF.

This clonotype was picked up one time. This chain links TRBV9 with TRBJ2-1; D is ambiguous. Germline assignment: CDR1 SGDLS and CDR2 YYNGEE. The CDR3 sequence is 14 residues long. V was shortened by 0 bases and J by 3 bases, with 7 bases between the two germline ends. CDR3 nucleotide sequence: TGTGCCAGCAGCGTAGCGGACCTCTACAATGAGCAGTTCTTC. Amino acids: CASSVADLYNEQFF.

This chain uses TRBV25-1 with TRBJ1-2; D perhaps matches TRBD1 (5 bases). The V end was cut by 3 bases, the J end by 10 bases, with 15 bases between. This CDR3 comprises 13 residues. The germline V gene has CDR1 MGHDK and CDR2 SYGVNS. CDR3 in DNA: TGTGCCAGCAGTGATAGGGGCGTCGGGGTCTACACCTTC. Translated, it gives CASSDRGVGVYTF.

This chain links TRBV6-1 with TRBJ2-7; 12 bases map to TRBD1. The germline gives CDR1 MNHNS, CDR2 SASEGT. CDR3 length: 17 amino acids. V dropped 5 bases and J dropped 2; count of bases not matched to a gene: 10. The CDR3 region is CASSRSGTGGIPYEQYF. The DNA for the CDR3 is TGTGCCAGCAGTAGATCCGGGACAGGGGGCATTCCCTACGAGCAGTACTTC.

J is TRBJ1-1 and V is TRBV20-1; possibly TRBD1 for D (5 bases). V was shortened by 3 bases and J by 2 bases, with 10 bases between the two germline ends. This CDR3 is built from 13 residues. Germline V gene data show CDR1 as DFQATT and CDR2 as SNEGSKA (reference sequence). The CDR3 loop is CSARRTLNTEAFF. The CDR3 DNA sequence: TGCAGTGCTAGGAGGACACTCAACACTGAAGCTTTCTTT.

CDR3 nucleotide sequence: TGCAGTGCTCCCCCAGAAGCTTTCTTT. Translating gives CSAPPEAFF. The chain is built from TRBV20-1 and TRBJ1-1; D is ambiguous. The CDR3 has 9 amino acids. Germline V gives CDR1 DFQATT, CDR2 SNEGSKA (reference sequence). Trimming pared 5 bases from V and 8 bases from J, leaving 6 bases between.

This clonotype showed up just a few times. The CDR3 protein is CAISESRTGSYEQYF. CDR3 bases: TGTGCCATCAGTGAGTCGAGGACAGGGAGTTACGAGCAGTACTTC. The J gene is TRBJ2-7, the V gene TRBV10-3; 8 positions match TRBD1. The V gene end was trimmed by 0 bases and the J gene end by 4 bases; junction bases not matched to a gene: 5. The CDR3 extends over 15 amino acids. In germline, CDR1 is ENHRY, CDR2 SYGVKD.

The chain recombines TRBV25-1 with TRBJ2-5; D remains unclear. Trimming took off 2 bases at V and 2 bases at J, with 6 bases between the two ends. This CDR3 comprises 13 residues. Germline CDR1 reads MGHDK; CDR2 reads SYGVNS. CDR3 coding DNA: TGTGCCAGCAGTGAAACAGCACAAGAGACCCAGTACTTC. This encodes CASSETAQETQYF.

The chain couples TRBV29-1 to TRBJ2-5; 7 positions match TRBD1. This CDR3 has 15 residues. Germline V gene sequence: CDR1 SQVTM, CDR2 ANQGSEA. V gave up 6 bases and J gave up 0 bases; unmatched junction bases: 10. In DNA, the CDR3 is TGCAGCGTCGACGTGACAGGGACAAACCAAGAGACCCAGTACTTC. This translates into CSVDVTGTNQETQYF.

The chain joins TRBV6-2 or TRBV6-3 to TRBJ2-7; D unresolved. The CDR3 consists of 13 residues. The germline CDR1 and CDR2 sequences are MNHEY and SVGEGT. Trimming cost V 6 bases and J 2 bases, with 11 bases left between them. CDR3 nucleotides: TGTGCCAGCAGACGCGAGGCCACCTACGAGCAGTACTTC. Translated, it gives CASRREATYEQYF.

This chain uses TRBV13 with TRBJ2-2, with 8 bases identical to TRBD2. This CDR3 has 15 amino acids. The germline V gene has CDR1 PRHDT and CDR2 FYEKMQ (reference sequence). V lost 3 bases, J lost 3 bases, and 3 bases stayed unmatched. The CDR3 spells CASSFSGTDTGELFF. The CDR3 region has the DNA TGTGCCAGCAGCTTTAGCGGGACCGACACCGGGGAGCTGTTTTTT.

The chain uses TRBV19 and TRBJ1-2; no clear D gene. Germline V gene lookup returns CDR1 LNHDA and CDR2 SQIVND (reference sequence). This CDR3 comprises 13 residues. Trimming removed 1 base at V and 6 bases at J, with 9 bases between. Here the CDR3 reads CASSIVIGNGYTF. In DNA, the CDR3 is TGTGCCAGTAGTATAGTCATAGGTAATGGCTACACCTTC.

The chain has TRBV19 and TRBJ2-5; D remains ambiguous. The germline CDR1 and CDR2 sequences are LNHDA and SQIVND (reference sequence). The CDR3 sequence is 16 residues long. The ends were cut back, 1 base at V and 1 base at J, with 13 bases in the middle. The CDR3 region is CASSIAPDGIQETQYF. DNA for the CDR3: TGTGCCAGTAGTATAGCCCCAGACGGAATCCAAGAGACCCAGTACTTC.

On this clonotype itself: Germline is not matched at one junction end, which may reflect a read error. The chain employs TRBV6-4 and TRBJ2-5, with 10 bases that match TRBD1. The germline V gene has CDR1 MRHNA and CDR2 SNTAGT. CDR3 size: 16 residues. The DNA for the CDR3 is TGTGCCAGCAGTTACTCGAGACAGGGGGCGTTTGAGACCCAGTACTTC. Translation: CASSYSRQGAFETQYF.

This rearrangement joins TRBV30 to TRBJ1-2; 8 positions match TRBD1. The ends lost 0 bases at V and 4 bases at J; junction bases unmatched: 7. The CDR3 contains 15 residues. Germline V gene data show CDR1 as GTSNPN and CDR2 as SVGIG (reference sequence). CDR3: CAWSVPGTGLYGYTF. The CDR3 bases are TGTGCCTGGAGTGTACCTGGGACAGGCCTCTATGGCTACACCTTC.

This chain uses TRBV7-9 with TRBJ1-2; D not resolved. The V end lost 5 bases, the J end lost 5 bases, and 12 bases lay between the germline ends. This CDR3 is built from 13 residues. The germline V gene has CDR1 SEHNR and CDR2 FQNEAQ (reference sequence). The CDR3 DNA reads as TGTGCCAGCAGCGTATATAAAGGGTATGGCTACACCTTC. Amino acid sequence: CASSVYKGYGYTF.

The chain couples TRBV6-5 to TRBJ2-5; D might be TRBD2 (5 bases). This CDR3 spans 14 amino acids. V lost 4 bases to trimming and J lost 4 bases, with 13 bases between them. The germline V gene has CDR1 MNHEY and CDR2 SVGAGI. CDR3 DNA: TGTGCCAGCAGTTCCGGACTTCGGGTAGAGACCCAGTACTTC. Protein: CASSSGLRVETQYF.

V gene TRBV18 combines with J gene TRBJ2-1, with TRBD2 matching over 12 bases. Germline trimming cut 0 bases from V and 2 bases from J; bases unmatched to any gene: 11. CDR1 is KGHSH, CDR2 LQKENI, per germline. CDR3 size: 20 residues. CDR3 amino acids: CASSPPKASGRGGAYNEQFF. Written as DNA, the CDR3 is TGTGCCAGCTCACCACCGAAGGCTAGCGGGAGGGGAGGGGCCTACAATGAGCAGTTCTTC.

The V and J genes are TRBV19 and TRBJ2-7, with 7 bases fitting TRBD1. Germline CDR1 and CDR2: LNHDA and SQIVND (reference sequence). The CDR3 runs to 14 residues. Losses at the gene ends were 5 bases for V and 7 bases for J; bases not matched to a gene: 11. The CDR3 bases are TGTGCCAGTAGTGTGACAGGGTCACCGGGGGAGCAGTACTTC. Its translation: CASSVTGSPGEQYF.

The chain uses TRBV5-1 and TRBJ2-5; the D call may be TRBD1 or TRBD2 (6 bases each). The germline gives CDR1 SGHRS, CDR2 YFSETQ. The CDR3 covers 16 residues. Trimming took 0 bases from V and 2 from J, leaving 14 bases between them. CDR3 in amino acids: CASSLEPGAGQETQYF. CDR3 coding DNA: TGCGCCAGCAGCTTGGAGCCGGGGGCAGGGCAAGAGACCCAGTACTTC.

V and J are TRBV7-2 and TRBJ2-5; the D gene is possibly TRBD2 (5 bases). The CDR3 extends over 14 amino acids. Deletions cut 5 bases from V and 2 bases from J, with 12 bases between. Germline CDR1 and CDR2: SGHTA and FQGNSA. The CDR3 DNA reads TGTGCCAGCAGCCAGGCCAGCGGTCAAGAGACCCAGTACTTC. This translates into CASSQASGQETQYF.

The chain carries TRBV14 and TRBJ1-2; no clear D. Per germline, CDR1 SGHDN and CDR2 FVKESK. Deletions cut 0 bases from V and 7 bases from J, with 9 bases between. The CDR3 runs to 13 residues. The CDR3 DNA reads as TGTGCCAGCAGCCAAGAGGTTGGGTGTGGCTACACCTTC. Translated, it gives CASSQEVGCGYTF.

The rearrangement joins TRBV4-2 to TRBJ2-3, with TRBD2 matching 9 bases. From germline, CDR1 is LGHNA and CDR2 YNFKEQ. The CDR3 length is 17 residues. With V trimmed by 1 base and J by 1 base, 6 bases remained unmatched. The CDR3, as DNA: TGTGCCAGCAGCCAAGCATTACGGACTAGCGGCACAGATACGCAGTATTTT. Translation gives CASSQALRTSGTDTQYF.

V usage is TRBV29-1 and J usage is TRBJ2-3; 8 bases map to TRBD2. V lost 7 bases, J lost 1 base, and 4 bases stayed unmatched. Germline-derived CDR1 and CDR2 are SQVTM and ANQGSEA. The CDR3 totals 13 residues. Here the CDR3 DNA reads TGCAGCGGCCAGCGGGAGCGCACAGATACGCAGTATTTT. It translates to CSGQRERTDTQYF.

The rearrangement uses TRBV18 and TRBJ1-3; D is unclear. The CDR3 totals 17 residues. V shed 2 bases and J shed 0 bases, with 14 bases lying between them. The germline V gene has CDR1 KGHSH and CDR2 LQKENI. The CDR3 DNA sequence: TGTGCCAGCTCACCAAGTCGGTTACAGCTCTCTGGAAACACCATATATTTT. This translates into CASSPSRLQLSGNTIYF.